These 27 T cell receptor beta chains originate from one sample sequenced in a study of shared clonotypes between healthy human individuals. TCRdb keeps only in-frame clones here, not all; method: immunoSEQ multiplex PCR. The repertoire has a few million clones, approximately 90% of them found once; the top ten carry more than 0.12%. Material for sequencing was naive CD4+ T cells sorted from blood. The subset here: CD45RA+ positively selected. The receptors originated from a man younger than 30 in good health.

The V gene is TRBV19, the J gene TRBJ2-1; D is undetermined. Germline V gene sequence: CDR1 LNHDA, CDR2 SQIVND (reference sequence). The CDR3 is 14 residues long. The germline V and J ends were trimmed by 3 bases and 3 bases, with 9 bases remaining between them. CDR3 bases: TGTGCCAGTAGTATTAGGCGGAACTACAATGAGCAGTTCTTC. Its protein is CASSIRRNYNEQFF.

The chain carries TRBV6-4 and TRBJ1-6, with TRBD1 as a possible D gene (6 bases). The V gene lost 3 bases and the J gene lost 7 bases, with 13 bases spanning the gap. The V gene's germline CDR1 is MRHNA and CDR2 SNTAGT. This CDR3 is 15 amino acids long. CDR3: CASSEMGGVNSPLHF. DNA of the CDR3: TGTGCCAGCAGTGAAATGGGGGGCGTAAATTCACCCCTCCACTTT.

J is TRBJ2-5 and V is TRBV7-2, with a weak D call TRBD2 (5 bases). The CDR3 extends over 16 amino acids. CDR1 and CDR2 from the germline V gene are SGHTA and FQGNSA. The ends were cut back, 1 base at V and 5 bases at J, with 17 bases in the middle. DNA for the CDR3: TGTGCCAGCAGCTTAGACGGTCTAGCCATCACGGAGACCCAGTACTTC. As protein: CASSLDGLAITETQYF.

V and J are TRBV5-6 and TRBJ2-7; no reliable D call. The CDR3 extends over 15 amino acids. V was trimmed by 2 bases and J by 2 bases, leaving 14 bases between them. Germline CDR1 is SGHDT and CDR2 is YYEEEE. The chain's CDR3 is CASSLVIRSTYEQYF. In DNA form, the CDR3 reads TGTGCCAGCAGCTTAGTCATCAGGTCCACCTACGAGCAGTACTTC.

V is TRBV5-1 and J is TRBJ1-1, with D uncertain. The CDR3 length is 14 residues. Between the trimmed V and J ends, which lost 0 bases and 4 bases, there was a span of 10 bases. Looked up from germline, CDR1 is SGHRS and CDR2 is YFSETQ. The CDR3 loop is CASSLGDVTTEAFF. For the CDR3, the DNA is TGCGCCAGCAGCTTGGGGGATGTGACCACTGAAGCTTTCTTT. The complete variable domain, with remaining parts taken from reference TRBV5-1 and TRBJ1-1, reads KAGVTQTPRYLIKTRGQQVTLSCSPISGHRSVSWYQQTPGQGLQFLFEYFSETQRNKGNFPGRFSGRQFSNSRSEMNVSTLELGDSALYLCASSLGDVTTEAFFGQGTRLTVV.

CDR3 nucleotides: TGTGCCAGCAGGAAACCGGGACAGTCGAGCTCTGGAAACACCATATATTTT. This codes for CASRKPGQSSSGNTIYF. The rearrangement joins TRBV7-9 to TRBJ1-3, with 7 bases identical to TRBD1. The CDR3 contains 17 residues. Looked up from germline, CDR1 is SEHNR and CDR2 is FQNEAQ (reference sequence). With V trimmed by 6 bases and J by 0 bases, 11 bases remained unmatched.

V is TRBV7-2 and J is TRBJ1-4, with 9 bases that match TRBD1. The germline V gene encodes CDR1 SGHTA and CDR2 FQGNSA. Trimming cost V 7 bases and J 11 bases; bases outside gene matches: 5. There are 12 residues in the CDR3. In DNA form, the CDR3 reads TGTGCCAGCACCCGGGACAGGGATAAACTGTTTTTT. The encoded protein is CASTRDRDKLFF.

The rearrangement uses TRBV10-3 and TRBJ2-7, with D perhaps assigned TRBD1 or TRBD2 (5 bases each). The V and J ends lost 3 bases and 2 bases respectively, with 11 bases between them. The CDR3 covers 14 residues. Germline values: CDR1 ENHRY, CDR2 SYGVKD. The CDR3 region is CAISDLGETYEQYF. The CDR3 bases are TGTGCCATCAGTGATTTGGGGGAAACCTACGAGCAGTACTTC.

This clone appeared a single time. This chain connects TRBV19 to TRBJ2-7; no definite D call. This CDR3 region has 13 residues. Trimming removed 4 bases at V and 7 bases at J, with 14 bases between. The germline CDR1 and CDR2 sequences are LNHDA and SQIVND (reference sequence). The CDR3 DNA follows: TGTGCCAGTAGTAGTAGGGCCTTCTTGGAGCAGTACTTC. Protein product: CASSSRAFLEQYF.

The chain couples TRBV4-3 to TRBJ2-7; perhaps TRBD2 as D (5 bases). The V gene's germline CDR1 is LGHNA and CDR2 YSLEER. V lost 0 bases to trimming and J lost 2 bases, with 8 bases between them. This CDR3 has 14 amino acids. This chain's CDR3 is CASSQEPRAYEQYF. DNA of the CDR3: TGCGCCAGCAGCCAAGAGCCGAGGGCCTACGAGCAGTACTTC.

The chain couples TRBV7-6 to TRBJ2-7; D tentatively reads TRBD1 or TRBD2 (5 bases each). The CDR3 loop spans 17 amino acids. The V and J ends lost 6 bases and 3 bases respectively, with 24 bases between them. Germline CDR1 SGHVS, CDR2 FNYEAQ. The CDR3 DNA reads as TGTGCCAGCAGTCCAGGACCACGGGGCCCTTCACTCTACGAGCAGTACTTC. Amino acid sequence: CASSPGPRGPSLYEQYF.

The chain recombines TRBV20-1 with TRBJ1-2; no reliable D call. The CDR3 covers 11 residues. The V end lost 6 bases, the J end lost 4 bases, and 9 bases lay between the germline ends. CDR1 is DFQATT, CDR2 SNEGSKA, per germline (reference sequence). The DNA of the CDR3 is TGCAGTGCCGCGGGTAGCTATGGCTACACCTTC. Its translation: CSAAGSYGYTF.

The chain joins TRBV2 to TRBJ2-1; 8 bases are a match to TRBD2. This CDR3 contains 14 residues. Germline CDR1 is SNHLY and CDR2 is FYNNEI. V was clipped by 7 bases and J by 8 bases; unmatched bases: 10. CDR3 region: CASNPSGSNYEQFF. As DNA, the CDR3 is TGTGCCAGCAATCCCAGCGGGAGTAACTATGAGCAGTTCTTC.

This chain uses TRBV19 with TRBJ1-5, with 8 nucleotides matching TRBD1. The CDR3 spans 20 residues. The J segment lost 2 bases and the V segment lost 6 bases, leaving 21 bases of the junction unmatched. CDR1 is LNHDA, CDR2 SQIVND, per germline (reference sequence). The CDR3 is CASSRLPGQGRWVGNQPQHF. CDR3 in DNA: TGTGCCAGTAGCCGCCTCCCAGGACAGGGAAGATGGGTCGGCAATCAGCCCCAGCATTTT.

The chain combines TRBV7-3 with TRBJ2-3; no clear D gene. Germline V gene sequence: CDR1 SGHTA, CDR2 FQGTGA. This CDR3 is built from 13 residues. The ends were cut back, 5 bases at V and 3 bases at J, with 9 bases in the middle. The CDR3 DNA reads TGTGCCAGCAGCCTAGTCGGGACAGATACGCAGTATTTT. This encodes CASSLVGTDTQYF.

The rearrangement links TRBV7-2 to TRBJ1-1; perhaps TRBD1 as D (6 bases). Per germline, CDR1 SGHTA and CDR2 FQGNSA. Trimming removed 1 base at V and 3 bases at J, with 12 bases between. This CDR3 spans 15 amino acids. This CDR3 is CASSLVAGADTEAFF. CDR3 DNA: TGTGCCAGCAGCTTAGTAGCAGGGGCTGACACTGAAGCTTTCTTT. Looking up the rest from reference TRBV7-2 and TRBJ1-1 gives the full variable domain: GAGVSQSPSNKVTEKGKDVELRCDPISGHTALYWYRQSLGQGLEFLIYFQGNSAPDKSGLPSDRFSAERTGGSVSTLTIQRTQQEDSAVYLCASSLVAGADTEAFFGQGTRLTVV.

Worth noting for this clone: This may be a read error: a much more frequent sequence differs by one nucleotide. Distinct nucleotide sequences in the sample also encode this CDR3. The chain recombines TRBV2 with TRBJ2-5; D not certain. The length of the CDR3 is 11 residues. V was clipped by 4 bases and J by 4 bases, with 4 bases between them. Germline CDR1 is SNHLY and CDR2 is FYNNEI. The CDR3 sequence: CASSVGETQYF. The CDR3 bases are TGTGCCAGCAGTGTAGGAGAGACCCAGTACTTC.

This clone was picked up a small number of times. This sequence joins TRBV5-6 and TRBJ1-5, with a tentative D call TRBD1 (5 bases). The CDR3 sequence is 14 residues long. The germline gives CDR1 SGHDT, CDR2 YYEEEE. Trimming stripped 1 base from V and 8 bases from J, with 13 bases between. The CDR3 loop reads CASSLYRGREPQHF. Written as DNA, the CDR3 is TGTGCCAGCAGCTTGTATCGGGGGAGGGAGCCCCAGCATTTT.

The rearrangement uses TRBV15 and TRBJ1-4, with 8 bases matching TRBD1. The germline V gene has CDR1 LNHNV and CDR2 YYDKDF (reference sequence). Unmatched junction bases numbered 9, after V lost 4 bases and J lost 5 bases. The CDR3 sequence is 16 residues long. CDR3: CATSNTRGTGNEKLFF. In DNA form, the CDR3 reads TGTGCCACCAGCAATACCCGTGGGACAGGCAATGAAAAACTGTTTTTT.

The chain joins TRBV7-9 to TRBJ2-6, with 9 bases lining up with TRBD1. CDR3 length: 18 residues. Germline trimming cut 7 bases from V and 0 bases from J; bases unmatched to any gene: 10. Germline assignment: CDR1 SEHNR and CDR2 FQNEAQ (reference sequence). CDR3 residues: CASTVSGTGSSGANVLTF. The CDR3, as DNA: TGTGCCAGCACCGTCTCCGGGACAGGGTCCTCTGGGGCCAACGTCCTGACTTTC.

The CDR3 nucleotides are TGCGCCAGTTGCCGGGGACAGGGGTTTAATACGCAGTATTTT. It codes for CASCRGQGFNTQYF. This sequence joins TRBV5-1 and TRBJ2-3; TRBD1 agrees at 10 bases. This CDR3 comprises 14 residues. CDR1 and CDR2 from the germline V gene are SGHRS and YFSETQ. J was trimmed by 7 bases and V by 8 bases; bases with no gene match: 10.

CDR3: CASSLQGQVNSPLHF. CDR3 nucleotides: TGCGCCAGCAGCTTGCAAGGCCAGGTTAATTCACCCCTCCACTTT. The rearrangement links TRBV5-1 to TRBJ1-6; D gene ambiguous. In germline, CDR1 is SGHRS, CDR2 YFSETQ. This CDR3 has 15 amino acids. Trimming stripped 1 base from V and 6 bases from J, with 11 bases between.

Points on this clone: Other DNA sequences within the sample encode an identical CDR3. The chain uses TRBV9 and TRBJ2-1; the D is unclear. CDR1 and CDR2 from the germline V gene are SGDLS and YYNGEE. This CDR3 spans 12 amino acids. V gave up 0 bases and J gave up 10 bases, with 8 bases separating them. The CDR3 DNA reads TGTGCCAGCAGCGTAGCTTTGAACGAGCAGTTCTTC. It translates to CASSVALNEQFF.

V and J are TRBV30 and TRBJ2-3; D is uncertain. The V and J ends lost 8 bases and 3 bases respectively, with 21 bases between them. The CDR3 sequence is 15 residues long. The germline V gene encodes CDR1 GTSNPN and CDR2 SVGIG (reference sequence). CDR3 DNA: TGTGCCCTACTGGATATTAGGAAACCTACAGATACGCAGTATTTT. Translating gives CALLDIRKPTDTQYF.

The chain uses TRBV29-1 and TRBJ2-3; 14 bases align to TRBD2. The CDR3 length is 17 residues. Germline CDR1 is SQVTM and CDR2 is ANQGSEA. Trimming at V came to 5 bases and at J to 4 bases, leaving 11 bases not matched to a gene. As DNA, the CDR3 is TGCAGCGTTTCCTCCGGTAGACTAGCGGGAGGGCCAGATACGCAGTATTTT. It codes for CSVSSGRLAGGPDTQYF.

The chain carries TRBV20-1 and TRBJ1-1, with TRBD1 as a possible D gene (6 bases). This CDR3 contains 10 residues. Germline V lookup: CDR1 DFQATT, CDR2 SNEGSKA (reference sequence). In DNA form, the CDR3 reads TGCAGAAAGGGGGACGGAGAAGCTTTCTTT. It encodes CRKGDGEAFF.

This chain uses TRBV4-1 with TRBJ1-1, with unresolved D. The CDR3 is 16 residues long. Trimming cost V 5 bases and J 1 base, with 17 bases left between them. The germline gives CDR1 MGHRA, CDR2 YSYEKL. The CDR3 protein is CASSSHSTGRNTEAFF. The CDR3 DNA reads TGCGCCAGCAGCAGCCACTCAACCGGGAGGAACACTGAAGCTTTCTTT.